This is a list of T cell receptor beta chains from one sample in a study of vaccination effects on CD4 cells after COVID-19. Their specific antigens are unknown. Profiled with immunoSEQ multiplex PCR; TCRdb holds only in-frame clones, not every one. Here the sample spans tens of thousands of clones, nearly 75% being singletons. The material was CD4+ T cells from PBMCs cultured without peptide, obtained after COVID-19 vaccination. Receptors originate from a human donor who received a COVID-19 vaccine. Both conserved end residues are part of each CDR3. The D gene is left open where the match is weak. Some rows have no size entry. The others give once, few or many, or a class for an expanded clone.

CDR3aa	CDR3nt	d_gene	v_gene	j_gene	abundance
CASSGTGGAGQPQHF	TGTGCCAGTAGTGGGACAGGGGGCGCGGGGCAGCCCCAGCATTTT	TRBD1	TRBV19	TRBJ1-5	-
CASSLGGSNYGYTF	TGCGCCAGCAGCTTGGGGGGGTCCAACTATGGCTACACCTTC	-	TRBV5-1	TRBJ1-2	-
CASSSTGLAGITDTQYF	TGTGCCAGCAGTTCCACAGGACTAGCGGGGATCACAGATACGCAGTATTTT	TRBD2	TRBV27	TRBJ2-3	-
CASSFRQGEETQYF	TGTGCCAGCAGTTTTCGACAGGGCGAAGAGACCCAGTACTTC	TRBD1	TRBV28	TRBJ2-5	-
CASSPTGSTDTQYF	TGTGCCAGCAGCCCGACAGGGAGCACAGATACGCAGTATTTT	TRBD1	TRBV5-4	TRBJ2-3	few
CASSPDRASTDTQYF	TGTGCCAGCTCGCCTGACAGGGCTAGCACAGATACGCAGTATTTT	TRBD1	TRBV18	TRBJ2-3	-
CASSEAGTALMGYTF	TGTGCCAGCAGTGAAGCCGGGACAGCGCTTATGGGCTACACCTTC	TRBD1	TRBV25-1	TRBJ1-2	-
CASSDPVGGELFF	TGTGCCAGCAGCGACCCCGTGGGCGGGGAGCTGTTTTTT	-	TRBV9	TRBJ2-2	-
CASSSITGTGNEKLFF	TGTGCCAGCAGCTCGATAACCGGGACAGGGAATGAAAAACTGTTTTTT	TRBD1	TRBV5-6	TRBJ1-4	-
CASSPKGQGARNEQFF	TGTGCCAGCAGCCCCAAAGGACAGGGGGCGCGGAATGAGCAGTTCTTC	TRBD1	TRBV9	TRBJ2-1	once
CASSERGGQGNTIYF	TGTGCCAGCAGTGAACGAGGGGGGCAAGGAAACACCATATATTTT	-	TRBV25-1	TRBJ1-3	-
CASSHDRGIYNSPLHF	TGCGCCAGCAGCCATGACAGGGGAATCTATAATTCACCCCTCCACTTT	TRBD1	TRBV4-3	TRBJ1-6	-
CASSIGDSYGYTF	TGTGCCAGCAGTATCGGGGACAGCTATGGCTACACCTTC	TRBD1	TRBV6-5	TRBJ1-2	medium-sized
CAIGKWNTEAFF	TGTGCCATCGGTAAATGGAACACTGAAGCTTTCTTT	-	TRBV10-3	TRBJ1-1	-
CASRLDSRYTF	TGTGCCAGCAGACTGGACAGTCGCTACACCTTC	-	TRBV28	TRBJ1-2	-
CASNEGDDEKLFF	TGCGCCAGCAACGAAGGGGACGATGAAAAACTGTTTTTT	-	TRBV10-1	TRBJ1-4	-
CASSLTGAQETQYF	TGTGCCAGCAGTTTGACAGGAGCTCAAGAGACCCAGTACTTC	-	TRBV27	TRBJ2-5	-
CASSLFGTGDDGYTF	TGTGCCAGCAGCTTATTTGGGACAGGGGACGATGGCTACACCTTC	TRBD1	TRBV7-3	TRBJ1-2	-
CATSDTVGAGNEKLFF	TGTGCCACCAGTGACACGGTAGGGGCCGGTAATGAAAAACTGTTTTTT	-	TRBV24-1	TRBJ1-4	few
CASSFWGANTEAFF	TGTGCCAGCAGCTTCTGGGGGGCGAACACTGAAGCTTTCTTT	-	TRBV7-2	TRBJ1-1	-
CASSQQSSPEGPDTQYF	TGTGCCAGCAGCCAGCAGAGCAGTCCCGAGGGTCCAGATACGCAGTATTTT	-	TRBV4-2	TRBJ2-3	-
CASSSSGTGVWETQYF	TGTGCCAGCAGCTCCTCCGGGACAGGGGTGTGGGAGACCCAGTACTTC	TRBD1	TRBV9	TRBJ2-5	-
CASSPDYTNQPQHF	TGTGCCAGCTCACCTGATTACACGAATCAGCCCCAGCATTTT	-	TRBV18	TRBJ1-5	-
CASSLSRGGEKLFF	TGTGCCAGCAGTTTATCTAGGGGAGGAGAAAAACTGTTTTTT	-	TRBV27	TRBJ1-4	-